These 7 T cell receptor beta chains were all obtained from the same sample, sequenced in a study of shared clonotypes between healthy human individuals. Generated by immunoSEQ multiplex PCR, the TCRdb table keeps only in-frame clones and is missing some. The table includes approximately 500,000 clones, about 75% detected once. The sample comprised PBMCs. These receptors were taken from a woman between 40 and 55 years old in good health. Some clones in this sample may be carry-over from other donors' samples.

CDR3 sequence: CASSLGSLDTQYF. In DNA form, the CDR3 reads TGTGCCAGCAGCTTAGGGAGCCTGGATACGCAGTATTTT. The rearrangement links TRBV11-3 to TRBJ2-3; D uncertain. V gave up 1 base and J gave up 6 bases, with 8 bases separating them. The CDR3 covers 13 residues. Germline V lookup: CDR1 SGHNT, CDR2 YENEEA. Full variable domain (rest looked up from reference TRBV11-3 and TRBJ2-3): EAGVVQSPRYKIIEKKQPVAFWCNPISGHNTLYWYLQNLGQGPELLIRYENEEAVDDSQLPKDRFSAERLKGVDSTLKIQPAELGDSAVYLCASSLGSLDTQYFGPGTRLTVL.

The CDR3 DNA is TGCGCCAGCAGCTTAGGGGACAGGGAGACAGATACGCAGTATTTT. It specifies CASSLGDRETDTQYF. V gene TRBV5-1 combines with J gene TRBJ2-3; 9 bases map to TRBD1. Losses at the gene ends were 2 bases for V and 3 bases for J; bases not matched to a gene: 4. This CDR3 has 15 amino acids. From germline, CDR1 is SGHRS and CDR2 YFSETQ.

The rearrangement uses TRBV14 and TRBJ1-4, with 7 positions matching TRBD1. CDR1 SGHDN and CDR2 FVKESK come from the germline V gene. This CDR3 spans 14 amino acids. The ends lost 9 bases at V and 3 bases at J; junction bases unmatched: 7. The CDR3, as DNA: TGTGCCAGTTCCCAGAGGGGGCCTAATGAAAAACTGTTTTTT. Its protein product is CASSQRGPNEKLFF.

J is TRBJ2-2 and V is TRBV7-2; D is unresolved. The CDR3 totals 15 residues. V was trimmed by 1 base and J by 5 bases, leaving 11 bases between them. The germline V gene has CDR1 SGHTA and CDR2 FQGNSA. The CDR3 nucleotides are TGTGCCAGCAGCTTAGTTCTTAGCTTGACCGGGGAGCTGTTTTTT. This gives the protein CASSLVLSLTGELFF.

The J gene is TRBJ1-1, the V gene TRBV7-9, with D uncertain. Per the germline V gene, CDR1 is SEHNR and CDR2 is FQNEAQ (reference sequence). CDR3 size: 13 residues. Trimming left V 3 bases short and J 0 bases short, with 5 bases between. Here the CDR3 DNA reads TGTGCCAGCAGCTTTAACTTGAACACTGAAGCTTTCTTT. Its translation is CASSFNLNTEAFF.

This rearrangement joins TRBV5-1 to TRBJ2-5; the D gene could be TRBD1 or TRBD2 (6 bases each). Germline V gene sequence: CDR1 SGHRS, CDR2 YFSETQ. The CDR3 spans 13 residues. Trimming removed 6 bases at V and 4 bases at J, with 13 bases between. CDR3: CASTAGGGETQYF. The CDR3 bases are TGCGCCAGCACCGCCGGAGGGGGAGAGACCCAGTACTTC.

This clone was observed a handful of times. The chain has TRBV5-1 and TRBJ1-1; unclear D gene. The CDR3 sequence is 13 residues long. Germline-derived CDR1 and CDR2 are SGHRS and YFSETQ. Between the trimmed V and J ends, which lost 0 bases and 1 base, there was a span of 4 bases. CDR3 in DNA: TGCGCCAGCAGCTTGGACACGAACACTGAAGCTTTCTTT. Its translation is CASSLDTNTEAFF.